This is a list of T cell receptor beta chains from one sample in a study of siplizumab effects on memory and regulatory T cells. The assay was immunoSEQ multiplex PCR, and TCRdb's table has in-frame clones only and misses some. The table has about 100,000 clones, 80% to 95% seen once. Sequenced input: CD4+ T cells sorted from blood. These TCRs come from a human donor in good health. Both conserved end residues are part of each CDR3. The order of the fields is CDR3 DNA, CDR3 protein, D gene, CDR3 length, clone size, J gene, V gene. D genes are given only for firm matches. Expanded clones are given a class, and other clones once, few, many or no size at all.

CDR3 DNA: TGTGCCAGCATAGGAACATATAATTCACCCCTCCACTTT; CDR3 protein: CASIGTYNSPLHF; D gene: NA; CDR3 length: 13; clone size: few; J gene: TRBJ1-6; V gene: TRBV6-1
CDR3 DNA: TGCAGCGTTGGAAGTCAGGGAAAAAACATTCAGTACTTC; CDR3 protein: CSVGSQGKNIQYF; D gene: NA; CDR3 length: 13; clone size: NA; J gene: TRBJ2-4; V gene: TRBV29-1
CDR3 DNA: TGTGCTAGTGGTTTGAGCTGGGTAGGGGGCTACACCTTC; CDR3 protein: CASGLSWVGGYTF; D gene: NA; CDR3 length: 13; clone size: NA; J gene: TRBJ1-2; V gene: TRBV12-5
CDR3 DNA: TGTGCCAGCAGCGAGGGGGTGGAGAATGAAAAACTGTTTTTT; CDR3 protein: CASSEGVENEKLFF; D gene: NA; CDR3 length: 14; clone size: NA; J gene: TRBJ1-4; V gene: TRBV7-2
CDR3 DNA: TGCGCCAGCAGCCAAGCGGGGGGCCGCACAGATACGCAGTATTTT; CDR3 protein: CASSQAGGRTDTQYF; D gene: NA; CDR3 length: 15; clone size: NA; J gene: TRBJ2-3; V gene: TRBV4-3
CDR3 DNA: TGTGCCAGCAGCTTCCGACAAGTTGCAACTAATGAAAAACTGTTTTTT; CDR3 protein: CASSFRQVATNEKLFF; D gene: NA; CDR3 length: 16; clone size: NA; J gene: TRBJ1-4; V gene: TRBV7-2
CDR3 DNA: TGTGCCAGCAGTCCCCATCGGACAGGGGGCGGGAATCAGCCCCAGCATTTT; CDR3 protein: CASSPHRTGGGNQPQHF; D gene: TRBD1; CDR3 length: 17; clone size: NA; J gene: TRBJ1-5; V gene: TRBV27
CDR3 DNA: TGCGCCAGCAGCCAACCGCAGGGGGCAGAGACCCAGTACTTC; CDR3 protein: CASSQPQGAETQYF; D gene: TRBD1; CDR3 length: 14; clone size: once; J gene: TRBJ2-5; V gene: TRBV4-1
CDR3 DNA: TGCGCCAGCAGCGCGTCTCCGGGACTAGATCAAGAGACCCAGTACTTC; CDR3 protein: CASSASPGLDQETQYF; D gene: TRBD2; CDR3 length: 16; clone size: NA; J gene: TRBJ2-5; V gene: TRBV5-1
CDR3 DNA: TGTGCCAGCTCACCCGGGTCAGAAGGGAACTACGAGCAGTACTTC; CDR3 protein: CASSPGSEGNYEQYF; D gene: NA; CDR3 length: 15; clone size: few; J gene: TRBJ2-7; V gene: TRBV18
CDR3 DNA: TGTGCCAGCAGCTTAGTCGGGACAGGGGGCGCTGTCTCTGGCTACACCTTC; CDR3 protein: CASSLVGTGGAVSGYTF; D gene: TRBD1; CDR3 length: 17; clone size: NA; J gene: TRBJ1-2; V gene: TRBV7-8
CDR3 DNA: TGTGCCAGCAGCCTGACGAGAGGCAGGGGTGAAAAACTGTTTTTT; CDR3 protein: CASSLTRGRGEKLFF; D gene: NA; CDR3 length: 15; clone size: NA; J gene: TRBJ1-4; V gene: TRBV6-5
CDR3 DNA: TGTGCCAGCGGCCCGGGACTAGCGGGGGGAACCGGGGAGCTGTTTTTT; CDR3 protein: CASGPGLAGGTGELFF; D gene: TRBD2; CDR3 length: 16; clone size: NA; J gene: TRBJ2-2; V gene: TRBV2
CDR3 DNA: TGTGCCAGCAGCGTACGAGGGGTCCCAGAGACCCAGTACTTC; CDR3 protein: CASSVRGVPETQYF; D gene: NA; CDR3 length: 14; clone size: NA; J gene: TRBJ2-5; V gene: TRBV9
CDR3 DNA: TGTGCCAGCTCACCAGCCCTCTTTGAGCAGTACTTC; CDR3 protein: CASSPALFEQYF; D gene: NA; CDR3 length: 12; clone size: NA; J gene: TRBJ2-7; V gene: TRBV18
CDR3 DNA: TGTGCCAGCAGTTTCTCCGACACCTACGAGCAGTACTTC; CDR3 protein: CASSFSDTYEQYF; D gene: NA; CDR3 length: 13; clone size: NA; J gene: TRBJ2-7; V gene: TRBV2
CDR3 DNA: TGCGCCAGCAAGCACCTCTCCCGGGGGACAGCAACTAATGAAAAACTGTTTTTT; CDR3 protein: CASKHLSRGTATNEKLFF; D gene: TRBD1; CDR3 length: 18; clone size: NA; J gene: TRBJ1-4; V gene: TRBV5-1
CDR3 DNA: TGTGCCATCAGTCCAGTCATGAACACTGAAGCTTTCTTT; CDR3 protein: CAISPVMNTEAFF; D gene: NA; CDR3 length: 13; clone size: NA; J gene: TRBJ1-1; V gene: TRBV10-3
CDR3 DNA: TGCGCCAGCACCGCTTCGGGACAGGGCTCCTACAATGAGCAGTTCTTC; CDR3 protein: CASTASGQGSYNEQFF; D gene: TRBD1; CDR3 length: 16; clone size: NA; J gene: TRBJ2-1; V gene: TRBV5-1
CDR3 DNA: TGTGCCAGCAGCCCTTACAGGGGCGTGGCTGAAGCTTTCTTT; CDR3 protein: CASSPYRGVAEAFF; D gene: TRBD1; CDR3 length: 14; clone size: NA; J gene: TRBJ1-1; V gene: TRBV7-6
CDR3 DNA: TGTGCCACCAGGCTCCAAGGGGGGGCCGCAGATACGCAGTATTTT; CDR3 protein: CATRLQGGAADTQYF; D gene: NA; CDR3 length: 15; clone size: NA; J gene: TRBJ2-3; V gene: TRBV15
CDR3 DNA: TGTGCCAGCAGTTACCAGGGTTGGGGGAACACCATATATTTT; CDR3 protein: CASSYQGWGNTIYF; D gene: NA; CDR3 length: 14; clone size: NA; J gene: TRBJ1-3; V gene: TRBV6-5
CDR3 DNA: TGTGCCAGCAGCTTAGCGGGACAGGGGATCGGCTACACCTTC; CDR3 protein: CASSLAGQGIGYTF; D gene: TRBD1; CDR3 length: 14; clone size: once; J gene: TRBJ1-2; V gene: TRBV7-9
CDR3 DNA: TGTGCCAGCAGTTTTGGTCAGGGAGGGGACACTGAAGCTTTCTTT; CDR3 protein: CASSFGQGGDTEAFF; D gene: NA; CDR3 length: 15; clone size: few; J gene: TRBJ1-1; V gene: TRBV27
CDR3 DNA: TGTGCCAGCAGCCCGGGACTAGCGGGGAACAATGAGCAGTTCTTC; CDR3 protein: CASSPGLAGNNEQFF; D gene: TRBD2; CDR3 length: 15; clone size: NA; J gene: TRBJ2-1; V gene: TRBV7-3
CDR3 DNA: TGTGCCAGCAGCCCTGGACAGGGGGGGGAAAAACTGTTTTTT; CDR3 protein: CASSPGQGGEKLFF; D gene: TRBD1; CDR3 length: 14; clone size: NA; J gene: TRBJ1-4; V gene: TRBV7-6
CDR3 DNA: TGTGCCAGCAGCTTACCCTCCACACAGGGGGCGAGAGGCTACACCTTC; CDR3 protein: CASSLPSTQGARGYTF; D gene: TRBD1; CDR3 length: 16; clone size: NA; J gene: TRBJ1-2; V gene: TRBV7-2
CDR3 DNA: TGTGCCAGCAGCTCCGCCGGAGGAAGCAATCAGCCCCAGCATTTT; CDR3 protein: CASSSAGGSNQPQHF; D gene: NA; CDR3 length: 15; clone size: NA; J gene: TRBJ1-5; V gene: TRBV7-2
CDR3 DNA: TGTGCCAGTAACAGGGAAGAAAAACTGTTTTTT; CDR3 protein: CASNREEKLFF; D gene: NA; CDR3 length: 11; clone size: few; J gene: TRBJ1-4; V gene: TRBV19
CDR3 DNA: TGTGCCAGCAGCGCAAGGGGAGGGACAGTGCCGATGGCTGGGGCCAACGTCCTGACTTTC; CDR3 protein: CASSARGGTVPMAGANVLTF; D gene: NA; CDR3 length: 20; clone size: NA; J gene: TRBJ2-6; V gene: TRBV9
CDR3 DNA: TGTGCCAGCAGTTACTCGGGCAGGGCTAACTATGGCTACACCTTC; CDR3 protein: CASSYSGRANYGYTF; D gene: NA; CDR3 length: 15; clone size: NA; J gene: TRBJ1-2; V gene: TRBV6-5
CDR3 DNA: TGTGCCAGCAGTGAAAGCCCGGGACGGGCTAATTCACCCCTCCACTTT; CDR3 protein: CASSESPGRANSPLHF; D gene: NA; CDR3 length: 16; clone size: NA; J gene: TRBJ1-6; V gene: TRBV25-1
CDR3 DNA: TGTGCCAGCAGCCAAGAAGGGGGGATGAGCAATCAGCCCCAGCATTTT; CDR3 protein: CASSQEGGMSNQPQHF; D gene: NA; CDR3 length: 16; clone size: NA; J gene: TRBJ1-5; V gene: TRBV4-2
CDR3 DNA: TGTGCCAGCAGTCGAAGGACTAGCGGGACCTACGAGCAGTACTTC; CDR3 protein: CASSRRTSGTYEQYF; D gene: TRBD2; CDR3 length: 15; clone size: NA; J gene: TRBJ2-7; V gene: TRBV6-5
CDR3 DNA: TGTGCCAGCAGCTACAGGGACAATGAGCAGTTCTTC; CDR3 protein: CASSYRDNEQFF; D gene: NA; CDR3 length: 12; clone size: NA; J gene: TRBJ2-1; V gene: TRBV13
CDR3 DNA: TGTGCCAGCAGTGAACGGGGGTATGGAGGCGGCGAGACCCAGTACTTC; CDR3 protein: CASSERGYGGGETQYF; D gene: NA; CDR3 length: 16; clone size: once; J gene: TRBJ2-5; V gene: TRBV25-1
CDR3 DNA: TGTGCCTGGAGTGTAGGGGGTACAGGAACCTCCTATGGCTACACCTTC; CDR3 protein: CAWSVGGTGTSYGYTF; D gene: NA; CDR3 length: 16; clone size: NA; J gene: TRBJ1-2; V gene: TRBV30
CDR3 DNA: TGTGCCAGCAGTTACCTCGACAGGGCCCAAAACACTGAAGCTTTCTTT; CDR3 protein: CASSYLDRAQNTEAFF; D gene: TRBD1; CDR3 length: 16; clone size: NA; J gene: TRBJ1-1; V gene: TRBV6-5
CDR3 DNA: TGTGCCAGCAGCTTAGTTAGGGCCAGGGCCGCTTTCTTT; CDR3 protein: CASSLVRARAAFF; D gene: NA; CDR3 length: 13; clone size: NA; J gene: TRBJ1-1; V gene: TRBV7-2
CDR3 DNA: TGTGCCAGTACGGGCGGGGATGCCTTGAACACTGAAGCTTTCTTT; CDR3 protein: CASTGGDALNTEAFF; D gene: NA; CDR3 length: 15; clone size: NA; J gene: TRBJ1-1; V gene: TRBV19